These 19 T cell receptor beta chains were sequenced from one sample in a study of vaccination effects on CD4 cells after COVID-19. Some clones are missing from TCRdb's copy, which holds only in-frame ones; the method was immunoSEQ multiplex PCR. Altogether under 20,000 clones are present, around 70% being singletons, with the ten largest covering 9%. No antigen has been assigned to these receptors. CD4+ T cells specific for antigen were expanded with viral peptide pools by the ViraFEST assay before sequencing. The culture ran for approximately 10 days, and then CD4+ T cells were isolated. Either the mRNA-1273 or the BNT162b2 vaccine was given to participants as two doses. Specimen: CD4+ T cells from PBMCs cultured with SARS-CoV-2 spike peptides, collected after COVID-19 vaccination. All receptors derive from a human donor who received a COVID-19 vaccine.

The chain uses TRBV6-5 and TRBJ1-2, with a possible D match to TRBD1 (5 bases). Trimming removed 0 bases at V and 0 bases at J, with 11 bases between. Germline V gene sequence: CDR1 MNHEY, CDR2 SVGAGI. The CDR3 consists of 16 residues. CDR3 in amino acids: CASSYSRSGSNYGYTF. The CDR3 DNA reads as TGTGCCAGCAGTTACTCGAGGTCAGGGTCTAACTATGGCTACACCTTC.

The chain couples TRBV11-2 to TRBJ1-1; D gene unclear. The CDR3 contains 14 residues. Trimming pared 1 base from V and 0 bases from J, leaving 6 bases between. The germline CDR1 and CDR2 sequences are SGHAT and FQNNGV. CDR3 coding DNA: TGTGCCAGCAGCTTAGTCAGGATGAACACTGAAGCTTTCTTT. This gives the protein CASSLVRMNTEAFF.

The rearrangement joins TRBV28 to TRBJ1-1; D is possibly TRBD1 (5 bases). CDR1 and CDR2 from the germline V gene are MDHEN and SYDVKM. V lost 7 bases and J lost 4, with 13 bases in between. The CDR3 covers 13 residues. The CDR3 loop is CASTYGGGTEAFF. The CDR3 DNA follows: TGTGCCAGCACCTATGGGGGGGGCACTGAAGCTTTCTTT.

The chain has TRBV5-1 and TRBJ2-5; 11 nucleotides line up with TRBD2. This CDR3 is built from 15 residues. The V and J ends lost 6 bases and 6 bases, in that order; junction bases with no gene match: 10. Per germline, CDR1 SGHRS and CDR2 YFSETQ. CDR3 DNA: TGCGCCAGCAACCCTTCGGGACTAGCGGCCCAGACCCAGTACTTC. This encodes CASNPSGLAAQTQYF.

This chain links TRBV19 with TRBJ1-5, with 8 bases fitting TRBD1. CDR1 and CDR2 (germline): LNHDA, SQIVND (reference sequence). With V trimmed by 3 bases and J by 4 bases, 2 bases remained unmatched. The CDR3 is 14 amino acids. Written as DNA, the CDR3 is TGTGCCAGTAGTATTAGGACAGGGAATCAGCCCCAGCATTTT. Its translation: CASSIRTGNQPQHF. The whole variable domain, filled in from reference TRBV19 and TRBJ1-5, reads DGGITQSPKYLFRKEGQNVTLSCEQNLNHDAMYWYRQDPGQGLRLIYYSQIVNDFQKGDIAEGYSVSREKKESFPLTVTSAQKNPTAFYLCASSIRTGNQPQHFGDGTRLSIL.

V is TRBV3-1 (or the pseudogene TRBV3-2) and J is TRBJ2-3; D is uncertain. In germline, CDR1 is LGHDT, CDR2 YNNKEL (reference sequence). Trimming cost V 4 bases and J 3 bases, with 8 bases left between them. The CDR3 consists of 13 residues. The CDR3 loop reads CASSLQRTDTQYF. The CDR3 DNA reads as TGTGCCAGCAGCCTCCAGCGTACAGATACGCAGTATTTT.

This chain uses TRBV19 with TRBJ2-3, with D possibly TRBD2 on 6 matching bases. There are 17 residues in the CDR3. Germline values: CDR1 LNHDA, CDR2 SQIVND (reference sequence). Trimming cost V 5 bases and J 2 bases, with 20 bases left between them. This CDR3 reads CASSARGLESITDTQYF. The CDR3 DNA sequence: TGTGCCAGTAGTGCCCGGGGACTGGAATCTATCACAGATACGCAGTATTTT. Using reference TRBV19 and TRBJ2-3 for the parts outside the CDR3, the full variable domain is DGGITQSPKYLFRKEGQNVTLSCEQNLNHDAMYWYRQDPGQGLRLIYYSQIVNDFQKGDIAEGYSVSREKKESFPLTVTSAQKNPTAFYLCASSARGLESITDTQYFGPGTRLTVL.

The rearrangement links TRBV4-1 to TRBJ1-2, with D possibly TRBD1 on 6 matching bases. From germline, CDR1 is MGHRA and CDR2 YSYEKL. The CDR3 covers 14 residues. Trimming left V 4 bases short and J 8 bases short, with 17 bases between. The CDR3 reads CASSRTTGSDGYTF. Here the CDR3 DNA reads TGCGCCAGCAGCCGCACTACAGGGTCTGACGGCTACACCTTC.

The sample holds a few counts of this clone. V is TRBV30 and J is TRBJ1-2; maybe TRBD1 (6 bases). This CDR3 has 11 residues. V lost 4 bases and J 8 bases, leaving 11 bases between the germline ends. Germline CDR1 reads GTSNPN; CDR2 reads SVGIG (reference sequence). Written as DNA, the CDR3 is TGTGCCTGGAACAGGGAGGGAGGCTACACCTTC. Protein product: CAWNREGGYTF. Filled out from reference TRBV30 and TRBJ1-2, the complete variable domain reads SQTIHQWPATLVQPVGSPLSLECTVEGTSNPNLYWYRQAAGRGLQLLFYSVGIGQISSEVPQNLSASRPQDRQFILSSKKLLLSDSGFYLCAWNREGGYTFGSGTRLTVV.

DNA of the CDR3: TGTGCCAGCAGGGCTACTGGGACAGCAACTTATGGCTACACCTTC. Translating it yields CASRATGTATYGYTF. The chain is built from TRBV14 and TRBJ1-2; TRBD1 matches 7 bases. CDR3 length equals 15 residues. From germline, CDR1 is SGHDN and CDR2 FVKESK. Trimming removed 6 bases from V and 5 bases from J; junction bases left unmatched: 12.

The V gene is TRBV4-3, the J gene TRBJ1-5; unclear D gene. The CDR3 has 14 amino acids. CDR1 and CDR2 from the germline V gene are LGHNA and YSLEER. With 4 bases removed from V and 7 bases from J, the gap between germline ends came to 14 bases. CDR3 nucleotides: TGCGCCAGCAGCCCGACAATGGGAGACCAGCCCCAGCATTTT. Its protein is CASSPTMGDQPQHF.

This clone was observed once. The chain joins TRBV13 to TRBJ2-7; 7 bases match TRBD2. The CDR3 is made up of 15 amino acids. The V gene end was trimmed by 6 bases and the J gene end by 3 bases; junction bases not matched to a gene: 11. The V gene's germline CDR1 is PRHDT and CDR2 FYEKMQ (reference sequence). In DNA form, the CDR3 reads TGTGCCAGCAGTTTCAGCGGGAACCCCTACTACGAGCAGTACTTC. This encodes CASSFSGNPYYEQYF.

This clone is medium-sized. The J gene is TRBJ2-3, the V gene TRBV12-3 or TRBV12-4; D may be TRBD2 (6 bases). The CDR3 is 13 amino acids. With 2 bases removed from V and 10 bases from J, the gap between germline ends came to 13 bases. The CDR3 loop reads CASSLHGGGAQYF. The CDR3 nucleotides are TGTGCCAGCAGTTTACACGGGGGTGGGGCGCAGTATTTT.

The CDR3 region has the DNA TGTGCCAGCAGTCCCCTTAGGAGGAGCGGGAGGACCGGGGAGCTGTTTTTT. It translates to CASSPLRRSGRTGELFF. V gene TRBV28 combines with J gene TRBJ2-2, with 9 bases lining up with TRBD2. The CDR3 is made up of 17 amino acids. Looked up from germline, CDR1 is MDHEN and CDR2 is SYDVKM. Trimming removed 5 bases from V and 5 bases from J; junction bases left unmatched: 12.

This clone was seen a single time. CDR3 sequence reads: CASSIGGNYGYTF. CDR3 bases: TGTGCCAGTAGTATTGGGGGTAACTATGGCTACACCTTC. This chain uses TRBV19 with TRBJ1-2, with D perhaps matching TRBD1 (5 bases). V gave up 3 bases and J gave up 1 base, with 6 bases separating them. CDR3 length: 13 amino acids. CDR1 and CDR2 (germline): LNHDA, SQIVND (reference sequence). The variable domain in full, completed from reference TRBV19 and TRBJ1-2, reads DGGITQSPKYLFRKEGQNVTLSCEQNLNHDAMYWYRQDPGQGLRLIYYSQIVNDFQKGDIAEGYSVSREKKESFPLTVTSAQKNPTAFYLCASSIGGNYGYTFGSGTRLTVV.

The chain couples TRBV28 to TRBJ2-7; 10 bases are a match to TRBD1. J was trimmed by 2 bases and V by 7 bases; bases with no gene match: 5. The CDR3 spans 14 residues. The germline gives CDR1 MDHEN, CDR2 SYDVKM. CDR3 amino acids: CASNLGTGAYEQYF. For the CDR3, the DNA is TGTGCCAGCAACCTAGGGACAGGGGCCTACGAGCAGTACTTC.

CDR3 DNA: TGTGCCAGCACGACCGCCGGGGCTGGCTACACCTTC. Its protein product is CASTTAGAGYTF. The rearrangement uses TRBV6-5 and TRBJ1-2; possible D gene TRBD1, 5 bases. Trimming removed 7 bases at V and 7 bases at J, with 13 bases between. CDR3 length: 12 residues. The germline V gene has CDR1 MNHEY and CDR2 SVGAGI.

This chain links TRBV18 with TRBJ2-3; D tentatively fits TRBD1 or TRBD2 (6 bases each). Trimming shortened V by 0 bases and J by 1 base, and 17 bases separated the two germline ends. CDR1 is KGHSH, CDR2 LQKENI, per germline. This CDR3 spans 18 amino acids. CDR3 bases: TGTGCCAGCTCACCACCGAGGGGGGAAAAACAACGCACAGATACGCAGTATTTT. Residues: CASSPPRGEKQRTDTQYF.

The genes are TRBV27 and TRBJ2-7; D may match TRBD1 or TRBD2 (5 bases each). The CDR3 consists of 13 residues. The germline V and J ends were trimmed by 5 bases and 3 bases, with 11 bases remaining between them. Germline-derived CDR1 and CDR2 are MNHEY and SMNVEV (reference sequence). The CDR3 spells CASSRGLNYEQYF. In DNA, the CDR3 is TGTGCCAGCAGTCGGGGCCTGAACTACGAGCAGTACTTC.